The clone carrying this TCR beta chain has only one observation. Its cognate antigen is unknown. The data belong to a study of radiotherapy plus CTLA-4 blockade in lung cancer. Study-level results: Reported findings show early blood T cell clone dynamics, with interferon-beta, best predicted response. An expansion of tumor-derived TCR clones occurred in blood after radiotherapy plus ipilimumab.

The CDR3 totals 17 residues. The V gene's germline CDR1 is SGHNT and CDR2 YYREEE (reference sequence). V was clipped by 4 bases and J by 8 bases, with 22 bases between them. Sequenced by immunoSEQ multiplex PCR; TCRdb stores in-frame clones only, minus some. The table has around 15,000 clones, around 70% seen once. The study treated chemo-refractory metastatic non-small-cell lung cancer patients with focal radiation plus ipilimumab CTLA-4 blockade. The source material was peripheral blood, sampled from a patient treated with radiotherapy plus ipilimumab. This clonotype originated in a human donor with non-small cell lung cancer whose response to radiotherapy plus ipilimumab could not be evaluated. The chain employs TRBV5-4 and TRBJ1-6, with D perhaps matching TRBD1 (5 bases). CDR3 region: CASSRGSGARVDSPLHF. CDR3 coding DNA: TGTGCCAGCAGCCGGGGTAGCGGGGCGAGGGTGGATTCACCCCTCCACTTT. The complete variable domain, with remaining parts taken from reference TRBV5-4 and TRBJ1-6, reads ETGVTQSPTHLIKTRGQQVTLRCSSQSGHNTVSWYQQALGQGPQFIFQYYREEENGRGNFPPRFSGLQFPNYSSELNVNALELDDSALYLCASSRGSGARVDSPLHFGNGTRLTVT.